This TCR beta chain was retrieved from a study of cytomegalovirus exposure and HLA in healthy donors. The CDR3 contains 16 residues. The V end was cut by 0 bases, the J end by 3 bases, with 13 bases between. Germline V CDR1 and CDR2: LGHNA, YNFKEQ. Findings and caveats of the study: Several V segments, TRBV6-2 and TRBV6-3 among them, could not be told apart and were dropped.

This clone showed up just once. Its antigen is still unknown. Primers: 60 Vbeta forward and 13 Jbeta reverse. Sequencing used immunoSEQ multiplex PCR; TCRdb keeps in-frame clones, though not all of them. The sample includes 120,000 or so clones, around 80% of them seen just once. The specimen sequenced was PBMCs. The V and J genes are TRBV4-2 and TRBJ2-3, with D perhaps matching TRBD2 (6 bases). The TCR comes from a man younger than 45 in good health and CMV-seropositive. Written as DNA, the CDR3 is TGTGCCAGCAGCCAAGATTCCCCAGCGGGTACAGATACGCAGTATTTT. Its translation is CASSQDSPAGTDTQYF.